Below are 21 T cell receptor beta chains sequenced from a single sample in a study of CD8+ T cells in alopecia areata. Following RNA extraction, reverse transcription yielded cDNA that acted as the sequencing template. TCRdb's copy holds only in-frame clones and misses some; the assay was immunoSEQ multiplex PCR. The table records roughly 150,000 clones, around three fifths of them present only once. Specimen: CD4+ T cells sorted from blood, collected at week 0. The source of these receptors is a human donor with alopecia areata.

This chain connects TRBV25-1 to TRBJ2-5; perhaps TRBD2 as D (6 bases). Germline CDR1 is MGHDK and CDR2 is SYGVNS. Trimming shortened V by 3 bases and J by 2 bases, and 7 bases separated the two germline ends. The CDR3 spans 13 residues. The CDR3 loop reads CASSDGGQETQYF. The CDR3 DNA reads TGTGCCAGCAGTGATGGGGGGCAAGAGACCCAGTACTTC.

This CDR3 reads CASSPSTDTQYF. The CDR3 bases are TGTGCCAGCAGCCCTAGCACAGATACGCAGTATTTT. V is TRBV7-9 and J is TRBJ2-3, with unresolved D. Germline V gene sequence: CDR1 SEHNR, CDR2 FQNEAQ (reference sequence). The CDR3 covers 12 residues. Between the trimmed V and J ends, which lost 5 bases and 0 bases, there was a span of 3 bases.

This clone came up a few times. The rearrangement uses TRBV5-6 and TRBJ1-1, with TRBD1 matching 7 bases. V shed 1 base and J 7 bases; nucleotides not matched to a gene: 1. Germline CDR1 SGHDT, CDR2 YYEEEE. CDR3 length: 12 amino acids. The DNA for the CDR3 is TGTGCCAGCAGCTTGACAGGGGTTGAAGCTTTCTTT. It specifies CASSLTGVEAFF.

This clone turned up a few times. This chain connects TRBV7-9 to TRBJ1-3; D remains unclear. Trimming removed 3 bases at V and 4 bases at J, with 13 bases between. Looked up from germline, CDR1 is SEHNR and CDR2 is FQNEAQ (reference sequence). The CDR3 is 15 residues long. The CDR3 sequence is CASSFGSMWGNTIYF. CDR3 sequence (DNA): TGTGCCAGCAGCTTCGGATCTATGTGGGGAAACACCATATATTTT.

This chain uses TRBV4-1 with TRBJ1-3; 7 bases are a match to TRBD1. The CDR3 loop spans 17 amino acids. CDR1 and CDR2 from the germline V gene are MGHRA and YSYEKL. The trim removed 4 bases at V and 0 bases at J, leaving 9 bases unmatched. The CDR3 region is CASSRQGTAVSGNTIYF. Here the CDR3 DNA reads TGCGCCAGCAGCCGGCAAGGGACAGCGGTCTCTGGAAACACCATATATTTT.

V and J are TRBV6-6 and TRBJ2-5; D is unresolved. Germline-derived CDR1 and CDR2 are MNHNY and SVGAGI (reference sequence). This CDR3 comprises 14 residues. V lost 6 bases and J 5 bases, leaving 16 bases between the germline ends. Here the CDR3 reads CASSFESAWETQYF. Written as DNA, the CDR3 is TGTGCCAGCAGCTTCGAGAGCGCGTGGGAGACCCAGTACTTC.

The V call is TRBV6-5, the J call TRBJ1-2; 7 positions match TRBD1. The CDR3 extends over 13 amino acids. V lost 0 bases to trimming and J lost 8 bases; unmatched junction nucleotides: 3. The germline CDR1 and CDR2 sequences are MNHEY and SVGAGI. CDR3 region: CASSYSYRGGYTF. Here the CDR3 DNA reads TGTGCCAGCAGTTACTCGTACAGGGGAGGCTACACCTTC.

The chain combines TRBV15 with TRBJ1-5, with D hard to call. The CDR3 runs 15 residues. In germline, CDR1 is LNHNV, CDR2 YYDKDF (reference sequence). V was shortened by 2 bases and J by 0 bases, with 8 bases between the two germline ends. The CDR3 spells CATSRPSISNQPQHF. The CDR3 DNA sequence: TGTGCCACCAGCAGACCCTCGATTAGCAATCAGCCCCAGCATTTT.

CDR3 loop: CASSLSSGTIYGYTF. The CDR3 bases are TGTGCCAGCAGCTTAAGTTCAGGCACTATCTATGGCTACACCTTC. This chain links TRBV7-2 with TRBJ1-2; D is unresolved. Germline CDR1 reads SGHTA; CDR2 reads FQGNSA. Deletions cut 2 bases from V and 4 bases from J, with 14 bases between. The CDR3 has 15 amino acids.

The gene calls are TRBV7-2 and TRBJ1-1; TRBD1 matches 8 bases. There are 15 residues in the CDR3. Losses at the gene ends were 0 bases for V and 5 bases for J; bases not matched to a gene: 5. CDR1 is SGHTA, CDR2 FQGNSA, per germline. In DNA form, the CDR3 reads TGTGCCAGCAGCTTAGCGCCAGGGGGCTGGACTGAAGCTTTCTTT. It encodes CASSLAPGGWTEAFF.

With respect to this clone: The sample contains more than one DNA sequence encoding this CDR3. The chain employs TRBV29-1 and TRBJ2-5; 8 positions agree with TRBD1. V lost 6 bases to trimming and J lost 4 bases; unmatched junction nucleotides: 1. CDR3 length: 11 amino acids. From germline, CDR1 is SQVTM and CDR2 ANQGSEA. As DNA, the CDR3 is TGCAGCGTCAGGGGGCGAGAGACCCAGTACTTC. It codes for CSVRGRETQYF.

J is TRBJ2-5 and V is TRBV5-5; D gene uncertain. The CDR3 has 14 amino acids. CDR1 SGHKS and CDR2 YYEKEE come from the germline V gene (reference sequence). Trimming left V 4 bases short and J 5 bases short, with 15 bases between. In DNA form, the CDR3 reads TGTGCCAGCAGCCCTACATCAGGACGGGAGACCCAGTACTTC. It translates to CASSPTSGRETQYF. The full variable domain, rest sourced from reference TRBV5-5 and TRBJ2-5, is DAGVTQSPTHLIKTRGQQVTLRCSPISGHKSVSWYQQVLGQGPQFIFQYYEKEERGRGNFPDRFSARQFPNYSSELNVNALLLGDSALYLCASSPTSGRETQYFGPGTRLLVL.

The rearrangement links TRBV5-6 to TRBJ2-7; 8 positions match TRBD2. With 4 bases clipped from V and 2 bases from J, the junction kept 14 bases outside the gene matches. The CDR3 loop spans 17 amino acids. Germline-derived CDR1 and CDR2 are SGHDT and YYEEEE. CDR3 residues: CASSLRVAGGEAYEQYF. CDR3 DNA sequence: TGTGCCAGCAGCCTCCGGGTCGCGGGGGGCGAAGCCTACGAGCAGTACTTC.

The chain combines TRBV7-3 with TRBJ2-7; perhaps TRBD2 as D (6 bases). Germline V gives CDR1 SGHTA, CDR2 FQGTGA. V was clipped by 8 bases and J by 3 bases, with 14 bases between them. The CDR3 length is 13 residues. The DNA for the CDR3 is TGTGCCAGCGCTGCCGGGGGTAGCTACGAGCAGTACTTC. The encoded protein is CASAAGGSYEQYF.

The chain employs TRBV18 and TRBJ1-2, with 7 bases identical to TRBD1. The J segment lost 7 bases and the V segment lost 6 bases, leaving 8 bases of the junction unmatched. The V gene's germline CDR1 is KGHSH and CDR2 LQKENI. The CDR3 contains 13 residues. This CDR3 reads CASSPDRASGYTF. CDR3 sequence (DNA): TGTGCCAGCTCCCCCGACAGGGCCTCTGGCTACACCTTC.

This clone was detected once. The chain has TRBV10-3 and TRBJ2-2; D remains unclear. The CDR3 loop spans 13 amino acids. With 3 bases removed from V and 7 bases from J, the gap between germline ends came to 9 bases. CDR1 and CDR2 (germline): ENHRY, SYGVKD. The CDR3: CAISDFSGGELFF. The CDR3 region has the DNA TGTGCCATCAGTGATTTTAGTGGCGGGGAGCTGTTTTTT.

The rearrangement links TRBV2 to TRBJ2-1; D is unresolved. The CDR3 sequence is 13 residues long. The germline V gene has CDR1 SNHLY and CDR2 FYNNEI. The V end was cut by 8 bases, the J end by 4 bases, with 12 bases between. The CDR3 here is CASEKDNYNEQFF. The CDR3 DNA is TGTGCCAGCGAAAAGGATAATTACAATGAGCAGTTCTTC.

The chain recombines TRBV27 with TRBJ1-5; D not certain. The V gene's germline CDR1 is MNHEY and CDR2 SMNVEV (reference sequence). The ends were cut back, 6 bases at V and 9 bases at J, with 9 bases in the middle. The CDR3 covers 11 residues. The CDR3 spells CASSLPGPQHF. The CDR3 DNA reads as TGTGCCAGCAGCCTCCCGGGGCCCCAGCATTTT.

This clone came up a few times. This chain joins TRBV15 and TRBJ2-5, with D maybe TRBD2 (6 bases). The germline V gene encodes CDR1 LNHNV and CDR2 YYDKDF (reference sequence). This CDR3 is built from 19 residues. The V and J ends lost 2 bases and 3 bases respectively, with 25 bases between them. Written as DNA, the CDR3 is TGTGCCACCAGCAGATACCCTGTAGCGGCGCGCCAACCTGAAGAGACCCAGTACTTC. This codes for CATSRYPVAARQPEETQYF. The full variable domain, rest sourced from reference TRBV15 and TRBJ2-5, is DAMVIQNPRYQVTQFGKPVTLSCSQTLNHNVMYWYQQKSSQAPKLLFHYYDKDFNNEADTPDNFQSRRPNTSFCFLDIRSPGLGDTAMYLCATSRYPVAARQPEETQYFGPGTRLLVL.

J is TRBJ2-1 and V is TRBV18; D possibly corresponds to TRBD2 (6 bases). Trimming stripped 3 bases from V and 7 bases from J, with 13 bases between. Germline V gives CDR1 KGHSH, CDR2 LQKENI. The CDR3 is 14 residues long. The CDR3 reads CASSPVRAGNEQFF. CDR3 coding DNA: TGTGCCAGCTCACCCGTAAGGGCGGGGAATGAGCAGTTCTTC.

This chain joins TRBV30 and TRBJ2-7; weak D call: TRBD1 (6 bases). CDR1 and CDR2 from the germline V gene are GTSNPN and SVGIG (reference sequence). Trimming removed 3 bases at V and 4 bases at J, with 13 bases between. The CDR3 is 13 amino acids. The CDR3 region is CAWRMLTGYEQYF. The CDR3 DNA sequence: TGTGCCTGGAGAATGTTGACAGGATACGAGCAGTACTTC. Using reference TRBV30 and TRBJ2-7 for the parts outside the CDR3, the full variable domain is SQTIHQWPATLVQPVGSPLSLECTVEGTSNPNLYWYRQAAGRGLQLLFYSVGIGQISSEVPQNLSASRPQDRQFILSSKKLLLSDSGFYLCAWRMLTGYEQYFGPGTRLTVT.